The present entry profiles one TCR beta chain with its context. The antigen it recognizes is unknown. Nothing much larger sits one base from this clone, and base qualities are not available. The data are from a study of blood T cell repertoires in COVID-19 (dated by TCRdb to about 2020). Background on the whole study: Samples covering the acute and convalescent phases of COVID-19 were provided by collaborators in the United States, Italy and Spain. Deeply sampled blood TCRbeta repertoires from subjects exposed to, actively infected with, or recovered from COVID-19 were included in the dataset. The samples were drawn from two sources: the first 160 participants of the ongoing ImmuneRACE study, and over 1,000 subjects contributed by 6 global collaborators. Nearly every sample came with metadata listing a de-identified subject ID, COVID-19 status, age in years and sex. Where available, HLA class I and class II types were obtained from metadata supplied by the sample provider rather than from assay-based typing. The prospective study material was composed of cDNA or gDNA derived from T cells, B-cell-depleted T cells, or PBMCs. The repertoires were made available in a free public database intended to serve as a resource for research on the immune response to SARS-CoV-2. The investigation overall reported the following: How much clinical and demographic metadata was included differed by source and by participant, and the metadata was provided uncurated.

The CDR3 holds 14 amino acids from the cysteine to the phenylalanine. The sequence is cut down to CDR3 DNA, 42 bases in frame from base 1. According to the germline V gene, CDR1 reads MNHNS and CDR2 reads SASEGT. V gives up 0 bases and J gives up 11 bases, and the segment between their germline ends measures 14 bases. Participants in the prospective study were enrolled through a virtual design, were aged about 18 to 100 years, and lived in 24 United States geographic areas. In the prospective study, participants were assigned to cohorts based on the clinical history participants reported in a screening survey and a study questionnaire. Each participant in the prospective study had whole blood, serum and a nasopharyngeal or oropharyngeal swab collected by mobile phlebotomists. Over a roughly two-month period, participants in the prospective study had the option of providing additional blood draws and questionnaires. Prospective study blood samples were shipped either frozen or at room temperature before DNA extraction.

TCRbeta CDR3 regions were amplified from genomic DNA by means of the immunoSEQ Assay, a bias-controlled multiplex PCR. In the source study's methods: The number of nucleated cells in each sample was estimated from the amplification of reference gene primers within the assay. Sequence reads were collapsed and filtered to measure the absolute abundance of every unique TCRbeta CDR3 rearrangement. Productive Simpson clonality was computed per sample as the square root of Simpson's diversity index over productive rearrangements. The table was pulled from immuneACCESS by TCRdb, which kept in-frame rearrangements only. Such tables lose some clones; where checked, under half of the loss comes from unresolved V genes, and the rest has no known cause. That table furnishes V, J and clone size, whereas the DNA furnished D and trimming. In this sample the table shows fewer than 250,000 clones, around three quarters of which occur a single time. The biggest ten clones account for about a sixth of the sample.

The chain links TRBV6-1 with TRBJ1-5; TRBD1 is a weak D gene call, 5 bases matching. Input material: PBMCs or T cells enriched from blood (not recorded which). This TCR derives from a woman in her forties or fifties with acute COVID-19. The sequenced DNA: TGTGCCAGCAGTGAAGCGGTGGGGGGTCAATCCCAGCATTTT. Its protein is CASSEAVGGQSQHF.